Following are 8 T cell receptor beta chains from one sample sequenced in a study of T cells in Graves' hyperthyroidism and ophthalmopathy. It was RNA transcripts that yielded the amplified TCR beta CDR3 regions. Initially, a first-round RT-PCR of the TCR CDR3 employed the HTBI primer set. TCRdb fed the multiplex PCR reads into MiXCR, producing one record per CDR3 protein. The data contain more than 350,000 distinct CDR3 sequences, around 13% of them singletons. Material: blood. These receptors originate from a woman aged 25-40 years with Graves' ophthalmopathy.

This clonotype was seen a single time. The CDR3 DNA follows: TGTGCCACTTGGGCCGCCAGGATAAATTCACCCCTCCACTTT. Translation gives CATWAARINSPLHF. V and J are TRBV6-4 and TRBJ1-6; D gene unclear. The germline CDR1 and CDR2 sequences are MRHNA and SNTAGT. The CDR3 spans 14 residues. V dropped 10 bases and J dropped 7 bases, with 17 bases sitting between them.

This clonotype was recorded many times. V gene TRBV28 combines with J gene TRBJ1-3, with TRBD1 as a possible D gene (6 bases). Germline V lookup: CDR1 MDHEN, CDR2 SYDVKM. Trimming pared 4 bases from V and 0 bases from J, leaving 13 bases between. The CDR3 loop spans 16 amino acids. CDR3 sequence (DNA): TGTGCCAGCAGTTCACAACAGGGTGCCTCTGGAAACACCATATATTTT. Amino acids: CASSSQQGASGNTIYF.

Ten or more counts support this clonotype. The rearrangement uses TRBV3-1 and TRBJ2-2; 8 positions agree with TRBD2. The CDR3 is 17 residues long. CDR1 and CDR2 from the germline V gene are LGHDT and YNNKEL (reference sequence). The V gene end was trimmed by 4 bases and the J gene end by 5 bases; junction bases not matched to a gene: 12. CDR3: CASSPEGLERDTGELFF. CDR3 DNA sequence: TGTGCCAGCAGCCCCGAGGGACTAGAAAGGGATACCGGGGAGCTGTTTTTT.

The sample holds many counts of this clonotype. The rearrangement links TRBV9 to TRBJ2-7, with TRBD2 matching 8 bases. Germline CDR1 and CDR2: SGDLS and YYNGEE. The CDR3 sequence is 14 residues long. Trimming took 0 bases from V and 6 from J; bases not matched to a gene: 5. CDR3 protein: CASSVAGGATEQYF. CDR3 nucleotides: TGTGCCAGCAGCGTAGCCGGGGGGGCCACCGAGCAGTACTTC.

At least ten counts were recorded for this clonotype. The CDR3 reads CASSLPGGWANEQYF. The DNA for the CDR3 is TGTGCCAGCAGCTTGCCTGGCGGGTGGGCAAACGAGCAGTACTTC. This chain links TRBV5-6 with TRBJ2-7, with D perhaps matching TRBD2 (5 bases). Germline assignment: CDR1 SGHDT and CDR2 YYEEEE. V lost 1 base and J 5 bases, leaving 16 bases between the germline ends. This CDR3 comprises 15 residues.

This clonotype appeared many times. The junction departs from the called germline gene at one end, perhaps through a read error. The chain links TRBV7-7 to TRBJ2-3; maybe TRBD2 (5 bases). Germline CDR1 reads SSHAT; CDR2 reads FNYEAQ (reference sequence). CDR3 length: 15 amino acids. The CDR3 loop is CASSPSHSSTDTQYF. CDR3 coding DNA: TGTGCTAGCAGCCCTAGCCACTCAAGCACAGATACGCAGTATTTT.

This clonotype turned up a few times. The genes are TRBV29-1 and TRBJ1-2; 7 bases align to TRBD1. Losses at the gene ends were 5 bases for V and 2 bases for J; bases not matched to a gene: 5. The length of the CDR3 is 13 residues. Germline V gene sequence: CDR1 SQVTM, CDR2 ANQGSEA. The DNA for the CDR3 is TGCAGCGTTCAACCGGGACAGAACTATGGCTACACCTTC. Translating it yields CSVQPGQNYGYTF.

This clonotype was detected many times. J is TRBJ2-3 and V is TRBV12-3 or TRBV12-4, with 9 bases fitting TRBD1. The CDR3 sequence is 14 residues long. V lost 5 bases and J lost 2; bases outside the gene matches: 2. The CDR3 DNA reads as TGTGCCAGCAGTCCACAGGGGGCCACAGATACGCAGTATTTT. Its protein product is CASSPQGATDTQYF.